A selection of T cell receptor beta chains follows, all from one sample in a study of blood T cell repertoires in COVID-19. Assay used: immunoSEQ multiplex PCR; TCRdb lists only in-frame clones, some missing. Altogether 250,000 to 300,000 clones are present, 85% to 90% being singletons, with the ten largest covering around 2%. Sequenced sample: PBMCs or T cells enriched from blood (not recorded which). The source is a woman between 55 and 75 years old in a cohort exposed to, infected with or recovered from COVID-19 (not recorded which). Both conserved end residues are part of each CDR3. A D gene is named only where the DNA matches it firmly. Clone size, where shown, is once, few, many, or a class for clones that have expanded.

d_call j_call v_call clone_size cdr3_nt cdr3_aa
TRBD2 TRBJ2-2 TRBV2 - TGTGCCAGCACCGGGACTACGAACACCGGGGAGCTGTTTTTT CASTGTTNTGELFF
TRBD2 TRBJ2-1 TRBV19 - TGTGCCAGTAGTTGGGACACTAGCGGGAGGGTCTCCTACAATGAGCAGTTCTTC CASSWDTSGRVSYNEQFF
TRBD1 TRBJ2-7 TRBV30 once TGTGCCTGGGGGGGACAGGGGACTTCCTACGAGCAGTACTTC CAWGGQGTSYEQYF
- TRBJ2-7 TRBV9 - TGTGCCAGCAGCTCCACAGGGAACTACGAGCAGTACTTC CASSSTGNYEQYF
TRBD2 TRBJ2-7 TRBV11-1 - TGTGCCAGCAGCTTAACTCAGGCGGGAGGCGGCGAGCAGTACTTC CASSLTQAGGGEQYF
TRBD1 TRBJ2-7 TRBV28 - TGTGCCAGCAGTGTACCGGGACAGGGGTTTTCCGAGCAGTACTTC CASSVPGQGFSEQYF
- TRBJ2-2 TRBV27 - TGTGCCAGCAGTGGCAGGCGGCCAGGGTCGAACACCGGGGAGCTGTTTTTT CASSGRRPGSNTGELFF
TRBD1 TRBJ1-6 TRBV5-1 - TGCGCCAGCAGCTCTAGGGACAGGACACTTAATTCACCCCTCCACTTT CASSSRDRTLNSPLHF
- TRBJ2-7 TRBV2 - TGTGCCAGCAGTCAAGGACCTAGCGCCCCCTACGAGCAGTACTTC CASSQGPSAPYEQYF
TRBD1 TRBJ1-1 TRBV6-5 - TGTGCCAGCACCCCCTCAGGGGGCCCGAACACTGAAGCTTTCTTT CASTPSGGPNTEAFF
- TRBJ1-4 TRBV12-3/TRBV12-4 - TGTGCCAGCAGTTTAGAGGGGGAAAAACTGTTTTTT CASSLEGEKLFF
- TRBJ1-2 TRBV18 - TGTGCCAGCTCCCAACCGGCGGGGAAGAGGAATGGCTACACCTTC CASSQPAGKRNGYTF
- TRBJ1-1 TRBV7-2 - TGTGCCAGCCTACTCCGGACCCTTCGGGGTGAAGCTTTCTTT CASLLRTLRGEAFF
TRBD2 TRBJ2-5 TRBV28 - TGTGCCAGCAGTTCCTCAACTAGCGGGAGGGCCAGGGAGACCCAGTACTTC CASSSSTSGRARETQYF
- TRBJ2-7 TRBV28 - TGTGCCAGCAGCGATCGGGGGAAACAGTCCTTC CASSDRGKQSF
- TRBJ2-5 TRBV1 - TGCACCAGCACTTGTCCGGGACAGCTCAAAGAGACCCAGTACTTC CTSTCPGQLKETQYF
- TRBJ2-1 TRBV20-1 few TGCAAGGGGCCATTCGTCGGGGAGCAGTTCTTC CKGPFVGEQFF
- TRBJ1-1 TRBV5-6 - TGTGCCAGCAGCCAAGGAGGCACTGAAGCTTTCTTT CASSQGGTEAFF
- TRBJ1-2 TRBV4-2 - TGTGCCAGCAGCCAAGTAGGGGGTGGAGATGGCTACACCTTC CASSQVGGGDGYTF
- TRBJ2-3 TRBV7-3 - TGTGCCAGCAGCTTAGACTATCAAGATACGCAGTATTTT CASSLDYQDTQYF
TRBD1 TRBJ1-2 TRBV10-3 - TGTGCCATCAGTACCGGGACAGGCTATGGCTACACCTTC CAISTGTGYGYTF
TRBD1 TRBJ2-1 TRBV19 - TGTGCCAGTAGTACTAAACAGGGGGCGCAATGGGAGGAGCAGTTCTTC CASSTKQGAQWEEQFF
- TRBJ2-3 TRBV28 - TGTGCCAGCAGCCGAGAGCGGTTGGGGCAGTATTTT CASSRERLGQYF
TRBD1 TRBJ1-1 TRBV5-1 - TGCGCCAGCAGCCCAGGACAGGGTATGAACACTGAAGCTTTCTTT CASSPGQGMNTEAFF
TRBD2 TRBJ2-3 TRBV7-3 - TGTGCCAGCAGCTTAAGCCCGGGACTAGCGGGAGTAGGAGATACGCAGTATTTT CASSLSPGLAGVGDTQYF
- TRBJ1-1 TRBV6-2/TRBV6-3 - TGTGCCAGCAGTTTTCCAGCCACAGGAAGCACTGAAGCTTTCTTT CASSFPATGSTEAFF
TRBD2 TRBJ2-1 TRBV11-3 - TGTGCCAGCAGCTCACAGACTAGCAGTTACAATGAGCAGTTCTTC CASSSQTSSYNEQFF
TRBD1 TRBJ1-6 TRBV4-3 few TGCGCCAGCAGCCAAGTTCGACAGGGTCTTAATTCACCCCTCCACTTT CASSQVRQGLNSPLHF
- TRBJ2-7 TRBV21-1 - TGTGCCAGCAGCAAAAGGAACAGGAGCTACGAGCAGTACTTC CASSKRNRSYEQYF